A single sample gave rise to the 20 T cell receptor beta chains below, sequenced in a study of identical twins. TCRdb re-derived calls from the 5' RACE reads in MiXCR, one entry per CDR3 protein. The table shows 350,000 to 450,000 distinct CDR3 sequences, with less than 20% occurring only once. Sequences were obtained from naive T cells sorted from blood. These receptors originate from a man in his fifties in good health.

The sample holds many counts of this clonotype. The V gene is TRBV4-3, the J gene TRBJ2-3; the match to TRBD2 covers 15 bases. The V gene's germline CDR1 is LGHNA and CDR2 YSLEER. The CDR3 contains 20 residues. Trimming removed 0 bases from V and 1 base from J; junction bases left unmatched: 8. The CDR3 loop is CASSQDIGTSGGLGTDTQYF. CDR3 nucleotide sequence: TGCGCCAGCAGCCAAGATATCGGGACTAGCGGGGGGTTAGGCACAGATACGCAGTATTTT.

The genes are TRBV27 and TRBJ2-1; 12 bases are shared with TRBD2. The CDR3 is 14 amino acids. From germline, CDR1 is MNHEY and CDR2 SMNVEV (reference sequence). The junction had 6 bases not matched to a gene; V was cut back by 5 bases and J by 10 bases. Written as DNA, the CDR3 is TGTGCCAGCAGTCCCCAACTAGCGGGAGGAGAGCAGTTCTTC. It yields the protein CASSPQLAGGEQFF.

This clonotype showed up just a few times. The chain links TRBV12-3 or TRBV12-4 to TRBJ1-6; 7 bases fit TRBD1. This CDR3 region has 15 residues. Losses at the gene ends were 6 bases for V and 3 bases for J; bases not matched to a gene: 5. CDR3 protein: CASRNRDSYNSPLHF. In DNA, the CDR3 is TGTGCCAGCAGAAACCGGGACAGCTATAATTCACCCCTCCACTTT.

The V gene is TRBV9, the J gene TRBJ2-5, with 7 bases that match TRBD1. V trimming: 0 bases; J trimming: 3 bases; junction bases outside the gene matches: 5. Germline V gene data show CDR1 as SGDLS and CDR2 as YYNGEE. The CDR3 covers 15 residues. The CDR3 DNA follows: TGTGCCAGCAGCGTAGCGACAGGGCTAAAAGAGACCCAGTACTTC. Amino acids: CASSVATGLKETQYF.

This rearrangement joins TRBV2 to TRBJ2-7, with 10 nucleotides matching TRBD1. Germline V gives CDR1 SNHLY, CDR2 FYNNEI. The CDR3 totals 15 residues. The V and J ends lost 5 bases and 5 bases, in that order; junction bases with no gene match: 9. CDR3 region: CASSPGRDRGDEQYF. The CDR3 coding sequence is TGTGCCAGCAGTCCTGGTAGGGACAGGGGCGACGAGCAGTACTTC.

This clonotype has just a few counts. This sequence joins TRBV7-2 and TRBJ2-3; a possible D gene is TRBD2 (5 bases). The CDR3 is 16 residues long. V lost 5 bases, J lost 6 bases, and 21 bases lay in between. CDR1 and CDR2 (germline): SGHTA, FQGNSA. CDR3 protein: CASSPRAEWGMDTQYF. In nucleotides, the CDR3 is TGTGCCAGCAGCCCACGAGCGGAGTGGGGAATGGATACGCAGTATTTT.

This clonotype was detected many times. This sequence joins TRBV7-2 and TRBJ2-7, with D perhaps TRBD1 (6 bases). Trimming removed 5 bases from V and 0 bases from J, with 11 bases in between. The CDR3 length is 14 residues. Germline CDR1 is SGHTA and CDR2 is FQGNSA. CDR3 DNA: TGTGCCAGCAGCAGCGACAGGAGCTCCTACGAGCAGTACTTC. It translates to CASSSDRSSYEQYF.

This clonotype was detected only once. V is TRBV7-2 and J is TRBJ2-7, with unresolved D. This CDR3 has 14 amino acids. V was pared by 3 bases and J by 0 bases, with 9 bases between. Germline loops: CDR1 SGHTA, CDR2 FQGNSA. CDR3 sequence reads: CASSFQENSYEQYF. CDR3 sequence (DNA): TGTGCCAGCAGCTTCCAGGAGAACTCCTACGAGCAGTACTTC. Drawing the rest from reference TRBV7-2 and TRBJ2-7, the complete variable domain is GAGVSQSPSNKVTEKGKDVELRCDPISGHTALYWYRQSLGQGLEFLIYFQGNSAPDKSGLPSDRFSAERTGGSVSTLTIQRTQQEDSAVYLCASSFQENSYEQYFGPGTRLTVT.

This chain connects TRBV2 to TRBJ2-5, with unresolved D. The V and J ends lost 1 base and 0 bases respectively, with 6 bases between them. CDR3 length: 14 residues. Germline V gives CDR1 SNHLY, CDR2 FYNNEI. The CDR3 loop is CASSEDRHQETQYF. The DNA of the CDR3 is TGTGCCAGCAGTGAAGACAGACACCAAGAGACCCAGTACTTC.

There are many counts of this clonotype. The rearrangement links TRBV24-1 to TRBJ2-4; D call uncertain. Germline V gene data show CDR1 as KGHDR and CDR2 as SFDVKD. The length of the CDR3 is 16 residues. The V and J ends lost 6 bases and 0 bases respectively, with 14 bases between them. The CDR3 loop reads CATSTAQQLAKNIQYF. Written as DNA, the CDR3 is TGTGCCACCAGTACCGCGCAACAACTAGCCAAAAACATTCAGTACTTC.

This clonotype was detected ten times or more. The CDR3 DNA is TGTGCCCCAGGGTGGGGAGAGGGCGAGCAGTACTTC. Translation gives CAPGWGEGEQYF. The J gene is TRBJ2-7, the V gene TRBV6-5, with D perhaps being TRBD1 or TRBD2 (5 bases each). There are 12 residues in the CDR3. The germline V gene encodes CDR1 MNHEY and CDR2 SVGAGI. V gave up 11 bases and J gave up 6 bases, with 17 bases separating them.

Ten or more counts support this clonotype. The gene calls are TRBV4-2 and TRBJ1-3, with TRBD1 matching 12 bases. Germline V lookup: CDR1 LGHNA, CDR2 YNFKEQ. This CDR3 has 17 amino acids. V was pared by 0 bases and J by 3 bases, with 3 bases of the junction left unmatched. As DNA, the CDR3 is TGTGCCAGCAGCCAAGAAGGGACAGGGGGCAGTGGAAACACCATATATTTT. Its translation: CASSQEGTGGSGNTIYF.

This clonotype was detected ten times or more. The chain combines TRBV12-3 or TRBV12-4 with TRBJ1-2; D remains unclear. The V gene lost 4 bases and the J gene lost 1 base, with 10 bases spanning the gap. CDR3 length: 14 residues. CDR3 loop: CASSYNSLNYGYTF. CDR3 bases: TGTGCCAGCAGTTATAACAGCCTTAACTATGGCTACACCTTC.

Many counts were recorded for this clonotype. V gene TRBV7-2 combines with J gene TRBJ1-5; D is perhaps TRBD1 (5 bases). Between the trimmed V and J ends, which lost 3 bases and 0 bases, there was a span of 12 bases. The germline V gene encodes CDR1 SGHTA and CDR2 FQGNSA. The CDR3 sequence is 16 residues long. CDR3 sequence (DNA): TGTGCCAGCAGCTTGGTCGGGACCGCTAGCAATCAGCCCCAGCATTTT. It yields the protein CASSLVGTASNQPQHF.

This clonotype was counted at least ten times. The chain links TRBV20-1 to TRBJ2-7; D may match TRBD1 or TRBD2 (5 bases each). The CDR3 loop spans 13 amino acids. Looked up from germline, CDR1 is DFQATT and CDR2 is SNEGSKA (reference sequence). Between the trimmed V and J ends, which lost 3 bases and 2 bases, there was a span of 11 bases. In DNA form, the CDR3 reads TGCAGTGCTAGGGGGGTGGGACCCTACGAGCAGTACTTC. Translating it yields CSARGVGPYEQYF.

The V call is TRBV27, the J call TRBJ1-1; perhaps TRBD1 as D (6 bases). CDR1 MNHEY and CDR2 SMNVEV come from the germline V gene (reference sequence). The V gene lost 5 bases and the J gene lost 5 bases, with 21 bases spanning the gap. The CDR3 totals 16 residues. As DNA, the CDR3 is TGTGCCAGCAGTCCGACCTACAGGGAGAGGTGGACTGAAGCTTTCTTT. Its translation is CASSPTYRERWTEAFF.

The chain uses TRBV2 and TRBJ1-6, with a weak D call TRBD1 (5 bases). The CDR3 is made up of 14 amino acids. Deletions cut 6 bases from V and 5 bases from J, with 11 bases between. The germline gives CDR1 SNHLY, CDR2 FYNNEI. CDR3 sequence: CASSAGRNNSPLHF. DNA for the CDR3: TGTGCCAGCAGCGCGGGACGGAATAATTCACCCCTCCACTTT.

The chain uses TRBV12-3 or TRBV12-4 and TRBJ2-2; possibly TRBD1 for D (6 bases). V gave up 5 bases and J gave up 7 bases, with 14 bases separating them. The CDR3 runs 14 residues. This chain's CDR3 is CASSRMTGFGELFF. The CDR3 coding sequence is TGTGCCAGCAGTCGCATGACAGGTTTCGGGGAGCTGTTTTTT.

In this sample, this clonotype turned up many times. The rearrangement uses TRBV6-4 and TRBJ2-3; TRBD1 aligns across 7 bases. The ends lost 7 bases at V and 10 bases at J; junction bases unmatched: 14. The CDR3 sequence is 14 residues long. Per germline, CDR1 MRHNA and CDR2 SNTAGT. The CDR3 here is CASMPNRDQGAQYF. CDR3 sequence (DNA): TGTGCCAGCATGCCAAACCGGGACCAGGGGGCGCAGTATTTT.

In its sample, this clonotype was seen a few times. V is TRBV10-3 and J is TRBJ2-2; D call uncertain. With 6 bases removed from V and 0 bases from J, the gap between germline ends came to 5 bases. Per germline, CDR1 ENHRY and CDR2 SYGVKD. CDR3 length equals 13 residues. The CDR3 loop reads CAISTPNTGELFF. The CDR3 bases are TGTGCCATCAGCACGCCGAACACCGGGGAGCTGTTTTTT.